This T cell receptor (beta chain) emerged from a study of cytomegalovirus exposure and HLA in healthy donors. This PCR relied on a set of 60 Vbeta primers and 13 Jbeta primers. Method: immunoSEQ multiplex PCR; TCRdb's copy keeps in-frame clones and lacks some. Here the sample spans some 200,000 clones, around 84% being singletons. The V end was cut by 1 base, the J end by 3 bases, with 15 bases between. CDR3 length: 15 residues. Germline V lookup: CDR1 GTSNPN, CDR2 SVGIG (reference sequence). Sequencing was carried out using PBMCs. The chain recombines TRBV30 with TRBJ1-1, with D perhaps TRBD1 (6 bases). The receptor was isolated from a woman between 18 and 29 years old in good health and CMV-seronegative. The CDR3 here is CAWSGNDRRYTEAFF. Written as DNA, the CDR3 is TGTGCCTGGAGTGGCAACGACAGGAGGTACACTGAAGCTTTCTTT. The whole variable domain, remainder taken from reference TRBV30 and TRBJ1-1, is SQTIHQWPATLVQPVGSPLSLECTVEGTSNPNLYWYRQAAGRGLQLLFYSVGIGQISSEVPQNLSASRPQDRQFILSSKKLLLSDSGFYLCAWSGNDRRYTEAFFGQGTRLTVV.